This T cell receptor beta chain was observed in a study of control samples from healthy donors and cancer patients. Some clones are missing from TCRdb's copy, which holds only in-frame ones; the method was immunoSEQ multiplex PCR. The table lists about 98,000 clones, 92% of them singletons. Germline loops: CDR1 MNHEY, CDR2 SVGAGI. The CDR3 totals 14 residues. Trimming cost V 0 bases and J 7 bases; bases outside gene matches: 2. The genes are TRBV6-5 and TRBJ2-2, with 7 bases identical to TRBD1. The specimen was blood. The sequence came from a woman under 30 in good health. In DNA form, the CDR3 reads TGTGCCAGCAGTTACTCCCAGGGGGTCGGGGAGCTGTTTTTT. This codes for CASSYSQGVGELFF.